This is a list of T cell receptor beta chains from one sample in a study of blood T cell repertoires in COVID-19. The data were produced by immunoSEQ multiplex PCR, yet TCRdb's version contains in-frame clones alone and is incomplete. This sample has 200,000 to 250,000 clones, with 82% found just once. Sequencing was carried out using PBMCs or T cells enriched from blood (not recorded which). The source is an older woman who had recovered from COVID-19. CDR3s include the opening cysteine and the closing phenylalanine or tryptophan. Each record gives: J gene, CDR3 length, D gene, V gene, clone size, CDR3 DNA, CDR3 protein. D genes are given only for firm matches. Rows may omit the clone size; those that give it use once, few, many or a size class.

J gene: TRBJ2-5
CDR3 length: 16
D gene: TRBD2
V gene: TRBV11-1
clone size: .
CDR3 DNA: TGTGCCAGCAGCTTAGTTCGGCTAGCGGGAGGGGAGACCCAGTACTTC
CDR3 protein: CASSLVRLAGGETQYF

J gene: TRBJ1-6
CDR3 length: 13
D gene: .
V gene: TRBV2
clone size: .
CDR3 DNA: TGTGCCAGCTTTCTATCCTATAATTCACCCCTCCACTTT
CDR3 protein: CASFLSYNSPLHF

J gene: TRBJ2-7
CDR3 length: 15
D gene: .
V gene: TRBV7-2
clone size: .
CDR3 DNA: TGTGCCAGCAGCTTAGACACGGGACACGTCTACGAGCAGTACTTC
CDR3 protein: CASSLDTGHVYEQYF

J gene: TRBJ2-7
CDR3 length: 14
D gene: .
V gene: TRBV7-2
clone size: .
CDR3 DNA: TGTGCCAGCAGCTCCGGTCCAAGAATCTACGAGCAGTACTTC
CDR3 protein: CASSSGPRIYEQYF

J gene: TRBJ2-7
CDR3 length: 13
D gene: TRBD2
V gene: TRBV6-1
clone size: few
CDR3 DNA: TGTGCCAGTCAGCGGGGCAGCTCCTACGAGCAGTACTTC
CDR3 protein: CASQRGSSYEQYF

J gene: TRBJ1-2
CDR3 length: 14
D gene: .
V gene: TRBV25-1
clone size: .
CDR3 DNA: TGTGCCAGCAGTGGGCCCGCTGGTGGCTATGGCTACACCTTC
CDR3 protein: CASSGPAGGYGYTF

J gene: TRBJ1-1
CDR3 length: 13
D gene: .
V gene: TRBV12-3/TRBV12-4
clone size: .
CDR3 DNA: TGTGCCAGCAGTTTAGGCGAGAACACTGAAGCTTTCTTT
CDR3 protein: CASSLGENTEAFF

J gene: TRBJ1-4
CDR3 length: 15
D gene: .
V gene: TRBV18
clone size: .
CDR3 DNA: TGTGCCAGCTCACCATTGGAAGCGACTAATGAAAAACTGTTTTTT
CDR3 protein: CASSPLEATNEKLFF

J gene: TRBJ1-2
CDR3 length: 15
D gene: TRBD1
V gene: TRBV5-1
clone size: .
CDR3 DNA: TGCGCCAGCAGCTCCGGGACAGTTCCTAACTATGGCTACACCTTC
CDR3 protein: CASSSGTVPNYGYTF

J gene: TRBJ2-6
CDR3 length: 15
D gene: .
V gene: TRBV27
clone size: few
CDR3 DNA: TGTGCCAGCCGACTCCAGGGTGCCGGGGCCAACGTCCTGACTTTC
CDR3 protein: CASRLQGAGANVLTF

J gene: TRBJ2-3
CDR3 length: 16
D gene: TRBD2
V gene: TRBV5-1
clone size: once
CDR3 DNA: TGCGCCAGCAGCACGATCCTAGCGGGCGGGACAGATACGCAGTATTTT
CDR3 protein: CASSTILAGGTDTQYF

J gene: TRBJ2-1
CDR3 length: 13
D gene: .
V gene: TRBV23-1
clone size: .
CDR3 DNA: TGCGCCAGCAGTCGGGAGAGGCCCACTGAGCAGTTCTTC
CDR3 protein: CASSRERPTEQFF